This T cell receptor (beta chain) was sequenced in a study of T cells in tuberculosis. Study information: IGRA-negative adolescents, IGRA-positive adolescents with latent tuberculosis and adults with active tuberculosis formed this South African cohort.

Study results and limitations: Shorter CDR3-alpha in active tuberculosis partly drove smaller distances.

V was shortened by 0 bases and J by 3 bases, with 9 bases between the two germline ends. Germline V CDR1 and CDR2: SGDLS, YYNGEE. The CDR3 has 14 residues. Turning to this clone: Its antigen is unidentified.

Sequencing was performed with immunoSEQ multiplex PCR; in TCRdb, only in-frame clones are kept and a portion is missing. The table lists 20,000 to 25,000 clones, around 97% of them singletons. V is TRBV9 and J is TRBJ2-5; perhaps TRBD2 as D (6 bases). Source material: PBMCs. The receptor was isolated from a donor between 5 and 29 years old with latent tuberculosis or without tuberculosis infection. Here the CDR3 reads CASSVAGGKETQYF. CDR3 nucleotides: TGTGCCAGCAGCGTAGCCGGGGGTAAAGAGACCCAGTACTTC.